The clone carrying this TCR beta chain was seen more than once but under ten times. Its matching antigen is unknown. The record originates from a study of Tregs in tolerant kidney transplant recipients. Study-wide findings and caveats: In tolerant patients, donor-specific Tregs outgrew total Tregs, suggesting antigen-driven expansion.

The length of the CDR3 is 14 residues. Germline loops: CDR1 SGHTA, CDR2 FQGTGA. Trimming removed 1 base from V and 11 bases from J, with 15 bases in between. Using immunoSEQ multiplex PCR, the repertoire was profiled, and TCRdb retains in-frame clones only, with some absent. The sample includes around 77,000 clones, less than 98% of them seen just once. The receptor's source is a human donor who received a combined kidney and bone marrow transplant. The rearrangement joins TRBV7-3 to TRBJ2-1; D is perhaps TRBD2 (6 bases). The sequenced sample was CD4+ T cells from blood, obtained before the transplant. The CDR3 region has the DNA TGTGCCAGCAGCTTAATGCCCGGGGGATCGAAGCAGTTCTTC. Its translation is CASSLMPGGSKQFF.